The clone carrying this T cell receptor beta chain has ten or more counts. Antigen unknown. CDR3 size: 14 residues. The V end was cut by 4 bases, the J end by 4 bases, with 13 bases between. Germline assignment: CDR1 MDHEN and CDR2 SYDVKM. This sample was taken from a study of read filtering for tumor transcriptome and immune sequencing. The study, taken as a whole, reports: This fraction held mixed bone marrow immune cells after CD138-negative sorting.

This library used 300 to 500 ng RNA and molecular barcoded adaptors spanning alpha/delta and beta/gamma chains. MiXCR, applied by TCRdb to the reads, yields one record per CDR3 protein. The data hold some 46,000 distinct CDR3 sequences, with around 19% observed a single time. This sequence was found in a donor aged 40 or older with multiple myeloma. The chain couples TRBV28 to TRBJ1-2; D is possibly TRBD1 (5 bases). The sample was a population of CD138-negative cells sorted from bone marrow. This CDR3 reads CASSSQGAGYGYTF. In nucleotides, the CDR3 is TGTGCCAGCAGTTCCCAGGGAGCAGGCTATGGCTACACCTTC.